The 21 T cell receptor beta chains listed next were all sequenced from one sample in a study of shared clonotypes between healthy human individuals. Data came from immunoSEQ multiplex PCR; TCRdb stores just in-frame clones and leaves some out. The table lists about 2.1 million clones, around 93% of them singletons, with around 1.8% in the top ten. Naive CD8 cells comprised CD45RO-negative, CCR7-positively selected cells, excluding terminally differentiated effector memory CD45RA+ cells. The specimen was naive CD8+ T cells from PBMCs. The receptor source for this set is a man aged 18 to 29 in good health. Some clones in this sample may be carry-over from other donors' samples.

The chain recombines TRBV9 with TRBJ2-1, with 8 positions matching TRBD2. This CDR3 spans 15 amino acids. Germline assignment: CDR1 SGDLS and CDR2 YYNGEE. The J segment lost 7 bases and the V segment lost 0 bases, leaving 6 bases of the junction unmatched. Written as DNA, the CDR3 is TGTGCCAGCAGCGTAGGGAACGGGAGGGCAAATGAGCAGTTCTTC. The encoded protein is CASSVGNGRANEQFF.

The J gene is TRBJ2-1, the V gene TRBV7-8, with 7 bases that match TRBD1. CDR1 is SGHVS, CDR2 FQNEAQ, per germline. Trimming cost V 5 bases and J 2 bases; bases outside gene matches: 6. The CDR3 runs 15 residues. The CDR3 region has the DNA TGTGCCAGCAGCCCGGGGACAGAGCCCTACAATGAGCAGTTCTTC. It codes for CASSPGTEPYNEQFF.

J is TRBJ2-7 and V is TRBV27, with D unresolved. The CDR3 spans 14 residues. The V and J ends lost 1 base and 2 bases respectively, with 9 bases between them. Germline V CDR1 and CDR2: MNHEY, SMNVEV (reference sequence). The CDR3 is CASSLFGRTYEQYF. DNA for the CDR3: TGTGCCAGCAGTTTATTTGGACGGACCTACGAGCAGTACTTC.

V gene TRBV7-6 combines with J gene TRBJ2-5; 11 nucleotides agree with TRBD2. The CDR3 is made up of 17 amino acids. From germline, CDR1 is SGHVS and CDR2 FNYEAQ. Germline trimming cut 1 base from V and 1 base from J; bases unmatched to any gene: 5. CDR3 sequence reads: CASSLVASGRLQETQYF. The CDR3 DNA reads TGTGCCAGCAGCTTAGTGGCTAGCGGGAGGCTCCAAGAGACCCAGTACTTC.

The V gene is TRBV9, the J gene TRBJ2-1; 7 bases map to TRBD2. J lost 2 bases, V lost 7 bases, and 3 bases had no gene match. The CDR3 runs to 13 residues. Germline V CDR1 and CDR2: SGDLS, YYNGEE. CDR3 sequence: CASSGLAYNEQFF. CDR3 DNA: TGTGCCAGCTCCGGACTAGCCTACAATGAGCAGTTCTTC.

The rearrangement joins TRBV27 to TRBJ1-2; D is undetermined. Per the germline V gene, CDR1 is MNHEY and CDR2 is SMNVEV (reference sequence). V lost 0 bases and J 1 base, leaving 6 bases between the germline ends. The CDR3 consists of 14 residues. CDR3 nucleotides: TGTGCCAGCAGTTTATCGGACCGTAACTATGGCTACACCTTC. It yields the protein CASSLSDRNYGYTF.

The rearrangement uses TRBV28 and TRBJ1-5; D is perhaps TRBD1 (5 bases). V was cut by 3 bases and J by 3 bases, with 12 bases left in between. Germline V gives CDR1 MDHEN, CDR2 SYDVKM. This CDR3 has 15 residues. The DNA of the CDR3 is TGTGCCAGCAGTTTCAACAGAGGGGTCAATCAGCCCCAGCATTTT. Translating gives CASSFNRGVNQPQHF. Full variable domain (rest looked up from reference TRBV28 and TRBJ1-5): DVKVTQSSRYLVKRTGEKVFLECVQDMDHENMFWYRQDPGLGLRLIYFSYDVKMKEKGDIPEGYSVSREKKERFSLILESASTNQTSMYLCASSFNRGVNQPQHFGDGTRLSIL.

This CDR3 is CASSPRKDRGDGYTF. CDR3 nucleotides: TGCGCCAGCAGCCCCAGAAAGGACAGGGGGGATGGCTACACCTTC. The V and J genes are TRBV4-1 and TRBJ1-2, with 10 bases identical to TRBD1. Looked up from germline, CDR1 is MGHRA and CDR2 is YSYEKL. With 4 bases clipped from V and 6 bases from J, the junction kept 8 bases outside the gene matches. The CDR3 contains 15 residues.

This chain joins TRBV7-9 and TRBJ1-1; no clear D gene. The germline V gene encodes CDR1 SEHNR and CDR2 FQNEAQ (reference sequence). Trimming cost V 1 base and J 11 bases, with 14 bases left between them. There are 13 residues in the CDR3. The CDR3 protein is CASSLDRQGGAFF. CDR3 sequence (DNA): TGTGCCAGCAGCTTAGACAGACAAGGCGGCGCTTTCTTT.

This rearrangement joins TRBV11-2 to TRBJ2-2, with 8 bases lining up with TRBD2. CDR1 SGHAT and CDR2 FQNNGV come from the germline V gene. V shed 4 bases and J 10 bases; nucleotides not matched to a gene: 14. The CDR3 is 16 residues long. The CDR3 loop reads CASSSTGTSRFKELFF. The CDR3, as DNA: TGTGCCAGCAGCTCAACCGGGACTAGTCGTTTTAAGGAGCTGTTTTTT.

Notes on this clone: Different DNA sequences within this sample yield the same CDR3. This chain links TRBV20-1 with TRBJ1-2; the D is unclear. V shed 3 bases and J shed 3 bases, with 5 bases lying between them. The CDR3 has 11 amino acids. In germline, CDR1 is DFQATT, CDR2 SNEGSKA (reference sequence). The CDR3, as DNA: TGCAGTGCTAGGGAAGACTATGGCTACACCTTC. Translated, it gives CSAREDYGYTF.

The gene calls are TRBV7-9 and TRBJ1-2; D is ambiguous. CDR3 length: 14 residues. The ends were cut back, 2 bases at V and 4 bases at J, with 11 bases in the middle. Germline V CDR1 and CDR2: SEHNR, FQNEAQ (reference sequence). The CDR3 region has the DNA TGTGCCAGCAGCTTAAAACCAGCTATCTATGGCTACACCTTC. Translated, it gives CASSLKPAIYGYTF.

The V call is TRBV13, the J call TRBJ2-4; 7 bases align to TRBD1. The CDR3 runs to 15 residues. From germline, CDR1 is PRHDT and CDR2 FYEKMQ (reference sequence). V shed 5 bases and J 4 bases; nucleotides not matched to a gene: 8. The CDR3: CASSPRQGWKNIQYF. The DNA for the CDR3 is TGTGCCAGCAGCCCTCGACAGGGATGGAAAAACATTCAGTACTTC.

The chain has TRBV6-5 and TRBJ2-1; 9 nucleotides line up with TRBD1. The CDR3 runs 15 residues. With 6 bases clipped from V and 4 bases from J, the junction kept 7 bases outside the gene matches. Germline loops: CDR1 MNHEY, CDR2 SVGAGI. The CDR3 loop reads CASRDRDRVYNEQFF. CDR3 bases: TGTGCCAGCAGAGATCGGGACAGGGTATACAATGAGCAGTTCTTC.

The V and J genes are TRBV9 and TRBJ2-5; TRBD1 matches at 10 bases. The CDR3 length is 17 residues. The junction had 7 bases not matched to a gene; V was cut back by 0 bases and J by 2 bases. Per germline, CDR1 SGDLS and CDR2 YYNGEE. CDR3 protein: CASSVEYLGQGQETQYF. The CDR3 nucleotides are TGTGCCAGCAGCGTAGAATATCTGGGACAGGGGCAAGAGACCCAGTACTTC. Full variable domain (outside the CDR3, taken from reference TRBV9 and TRBJ2-5): DSGVTQTPKHLITATGQRVTLRCSPRSGDLSVYWYQQSLDQGLQFLIQYYNGEERAKGNILERFSAQQFPDLHSELNLSSLELGDSALYFCASSVEYLGQGQETQYFGPGTRLLVL.

The chain combines TRBV27 with TRBJ2-1, with 9 bases aligning to TRBD2. CDR3 length: 17 amino acids. Per germline, CDR1 MNHEY and CDR2 SMNVEV (reference sequence). V lost 6 bases to trimming and J lost 0 bases; unmatched junction nucleotides: 9. The CDR3 DNA follows: TGTGCCAGCAGCAGACTAGCGGAGCTGATCTCCTACAATGAGCAGTTCTTC. Its protein is CASSRLAELISYNEQFF.

As to this clone: In the same sample, other DNA sequences code for this CDR3. This rearrangement joins TRBV27 to TRBJ2-7, with no clear D. The CDR3 consists of 15 residues. Germline CDR1 is MNHEY and CDR2 is SMNVEV (reference sequence). V was cut by 2 bases and J by 1 base, with 12 bases left in between. CDR3 DNA: TGTGCCAGCAGTTTAGGCAGGACCCTTTCCTACGAGCAGTACTTC. Encoded protein: CASSLGRTLSYEQYF.

This sequence joins TRBV5-1 and TRBJ1-2, with TRBD1 matching over 7 bases. The CDR3 contains 17 residues. J gave up 1 base and V 3 bases, and 12 bases lay outside the gene matches. Germline values: CDR1 SGHRS, CDR2 YFSETQ. The CDR3 is CASSSLLPGQYNYGYTF. DNA of the CDR3: TGCGCCAGCAGCTCCCTTCTCCCGGGACAGTATAACTATGGCTACACCTTC.

Of note for this clone: This sample includes further DNA sequences coding for the same CDR3. The CDR3 coding sequence is TGTGCCAGCAGTTTCCCAACCAACACTGAAGCTTTCTTT. Translating it yields CASSFPTNTEAFF. The V gene is TRBV28, the J gene TRBJ1-1; unclear D gene. With 3 bases removed from V and 2 bases from J, the gap between germline ends came to 7 bases. Germline V gives CDR1 MDHEN, CDR2 SYDVKM. The CDR3 totals 13 residues.

About this clone itself: This sample also contains other DNA sequences that code for the same CDR3. The rearrangement links TRBV28 to TRBJ1-5, with D perhaps matching TRBD1 (6 bases). The CDR3 loop spans 14 amino acids. Trimming removed 3 bases from V and 4 bases from J, with 10 bases in between. CDR1 is MDHEN, CDR2 SYDVKM, per germline. The CDR3 loop reads CASSFGRGNQPQHF. Written as DNA, the CDR3 is TGTGCCAGCAGTTTTGGCAGGGGAAATCAGCCCCAGCATTTT.

The chain carries TRBV6-5 and TRBJ2-2; 10 bases match TRBD1. CDR3 length: 15 residues. The germline CDR1 and CDR2 sequences are MNHEY and SVGAGI. V dropped 7 bases and J dropped 4; count of bases not matched to a gene: 6. The CDR3 nucleotides are TGTGCCAGCACGTTTGACAGGGGGCTCACCGGGGAGCTGTTTTTT. Translation gives CASTFDRGLTGELFF.